This T cell receptor (beta chain) was sequenced in a study of naive and memory T cell subsets. Study conclusions and caveats: Potentially, T cell activation and differentiation skew this RNA-based measurement.

The library had UMIs added by 3' ligation of an oligonucleotide to TCR cDNA. Reverse transcription used DNase-treated unsorted total RNA, aiming for about 1 to 1000 ng. CDR1 and CDR2 (germline): SGHTA, FQGNSA. V was pared by 1 base and J by 8 bases, with 14 bases between. This CDR3 contains 15 residues. Four PCR rounds used nested alpha and beta constant region primers plus the SP2 primer. For blood and skin samples, reverse transcription used TCR alpha and beta constant primers. TCRdb re-derived calls from the 5' RACE reads in MiXCR, one entry per CDR3 protein. The sample carries some 60,000 distinct CDR3 sequences, around 8% recorded once. This clonotype was observed many times. Its antigen is undetermined.

The chain joins TRBV7-2 to TRBJ1-4, with D uncertain. The TCR originated in a female donor in good health. DNA of the CDR3: TGTGCCAGCAGCTTAGTCCTGCAGGCTACCGAAAAACTGTTTTTT. It yields the protein CASSLVLQATEKLFF.